The rows below give T cell receptor beta chains drawn from one sample of a study of early T cells in non-severe SARS-CoV-2 infection. TCRdb re-called the 5' RACE reads with MiXCR, one entry per CDR3 protein. This table has about 110,000 distinct CDR3 sequences, roughly an eighth appearing once. The sequencing used whole blood, collected at baseline. The receptors originated from an adult who was a healthcare worker with PCR-confirmed SARS-CoV-2 infection or an uninfected control (not recorded which). The CDR3 runs from the conserved cysteine through the conserved F or W. Each record gives: D gene, J gene, V gene, clone size, CDR3 protein, CDR3 DNA. The D gene is left open where the match is weak. Size values are once, few and many counts, or a class for expanded clones, and some rows have none.

d_gene: TRBD1
j_gene: TRBJ1-1
v_gene: TRBV5-1
abundance: once
CDR3aa: CASSLAVGQGNTEAFF
CDR3nt: TGCGCCAGCAGCTTGGCCGTGGGACAGGGGAACACTGAAGCTTTCTTT

d_gene: NA
j_gene: TRBJ2-3
v_gene: TRBV6-1
abundance: many
CDR3aa: CASSEIHPGISTDTQYF
CDR3nt: TGTGCCAGCAGTGAAATCCATCCGGGCATTAGCACAGATACGCAGTATTTT

d_gene: NA
j_gene: TRBJ2-1
v_gene: TRBV7-9
abundance: medium-sized
CDR3aa: CASSLSGGMDEQFF
CDR3nt: TGTGCCAGCAGCTTAAGTGGGGGCATGGATGAGCAGTTCTTC

d_gene: TRBD2
j_gene: TRBJ2-7
v_gene: TRBV28
abundance: many
CDR3aa: CASSLAGGEQYF
CDR3nt: TGTGCCAGCAGTTTAGCGGGAGGCGAGCAGTACTTC

d_gene: TRBD2
j_gene: TRBJ2-2
v_gene: TRBV27
abundance: many
CDR3aa: CASSLMIAGTGELFF
CDR3nt: TGTGCCAGCAGTTTAATGATAGCGGGCACCGGGGAGCTGTTTTTT

d_gene: NA
j_gene: TRBJ2-7
v_gene: TRBV28
abundance: NA
CDR3aa: CASLTPRGFSYEQYF
CDR3nt: TGTGCCAGCCTCACCCCCAGGGGCTTCTCCTACGAGCAGTACTTC

d_gene: NA
j_gene: TRBJ2-5
v_gene: TRBV7-6
abundance: many
CDR3aa: CASSLAVGSETQYF
CDR3nt: TGTGCCAGCAGCTTAGCGGTAGGGTCGGAGACCCAGTACTTC

d_gene: NA
j_gene: TRBJ1-2
v_gene: TRBV7-9
abundance: few
CDR3aa: CASSLAGASLNYGYTF
CDR3nt: TGTGCCAGCAGCTTGGCTGGGGCCAGCCTCAACTATGGCTACACCTTC

d_gene: NA
j_gene: TRBJ2-3
v_gene: TRBV7-2
abundance: NA
CDR3aa: CASSPTRAYDTQYF
CDR3nt: TGTGCCAGCAGCCCAACCCGGGCTTATGATACGCAGTATTTT

d_gene: NA
j_gene: TRBJ1-4
v_gene: TRBV7-3
abundance: few
CDR3aa: CASSRATNEKLFF
CDR3nt: TGTGCCAGCAGCCGAGCAACTAATGAAAAACTGTTTTTT

d_gene: TRBD2
j_gene: TRBJ2-5
v_gene: TRBV20-1
abundance: many
CDR3aa: CSARDRGGGASGRGRETQYF
CDR3nt: TGCAGTGCTAGAGACCGGGGAGGAGGGGCTAGCGGGAGAGGAAGAGAGACCCAGTACTTC

d_gene: NA
j_gene: TRBJ1-1
v_gene: TRBV18
abundance: many
CDR3aa: CASSPGATAGTEAFF
CDR3nt: TGTGCCAGCTCACCTGGAGCCACCGCGGGAACTGAAGCTTTCTTT

d_gene: NA
j_gene: TRBJ1-1
v_gene: TRBV5-5
abundance: many
CDR3aa: CASSLARGGYTEAFF
CDR3nt: TGTGCCAGCAGCTTGGCACGGGGAGGGTACACTGAAGCTTTCTTT

d_gene: TRBD1
j_gene: TRBJ2-5
v_gene: TRBV19
abundance: few
CDR3aa: CASSTRTGGAETQYF
CDR3nt: TGTGCCAGTAGTACGCGGACAGGGGGCGCAGAGACCCAGTACTTC

d_gene: TRBD1
j_gene: TRBJ2-1
v_gene: TRBV19
abundance: many
CDR3aa: CASSIGGQGMNYEQFF
CDR3nt: TGTGCCAGTAGTATAGGTGGACAGGGGATGAACTATGAGCAGTTCTTC

d_gene: NA
j_gene: TRBJ1-2
v_gene: TRBV6-5
abundance: few
CDR3aa: CASITQGASTYTF
CDR3nt: TGTGCCAGCATTACCCAGGGAGCATCTACCTACACCTTC

d_gene: NA
j_gene: TRBJ2-6
v_gene: TRBV9
abundance: few
CDR3aa: CASRSGANVLTF
CDR3nt: TGTGCCAGCAGGTCTGGGGCCAACGTCCTGACTTTC

d_gene: NA
j_gene: TRBJ1-2
v_gene: TRBV29-1
abundance: many
CDR3aa: CSVAVGVYGYTF
CDR3nt: TGCAGCGTTGCCGTCGGAGTCTATGGCTACACCTTC

d_gene: TRBD1
j_gene: TRBJ2-7
v_gene: TRBV29-1
abundance: NA
CDR3aa: CSVGEITGTGYHEQYF
CDR3nt: TGCAGCGTTGGGGAGATAACCGGGACAGGGTACCACGAGCAGTACTTC

d_gene: NA
j_gene: TRBJ1-5
v_gene: TRBV13
abundance: many
CDR3aa: CASTSRGDPNQPQHF
CDR3nt: TGTGCCAGCACTTCGAGGGGGGATCCTAATCAGCCCCAGCATTTT